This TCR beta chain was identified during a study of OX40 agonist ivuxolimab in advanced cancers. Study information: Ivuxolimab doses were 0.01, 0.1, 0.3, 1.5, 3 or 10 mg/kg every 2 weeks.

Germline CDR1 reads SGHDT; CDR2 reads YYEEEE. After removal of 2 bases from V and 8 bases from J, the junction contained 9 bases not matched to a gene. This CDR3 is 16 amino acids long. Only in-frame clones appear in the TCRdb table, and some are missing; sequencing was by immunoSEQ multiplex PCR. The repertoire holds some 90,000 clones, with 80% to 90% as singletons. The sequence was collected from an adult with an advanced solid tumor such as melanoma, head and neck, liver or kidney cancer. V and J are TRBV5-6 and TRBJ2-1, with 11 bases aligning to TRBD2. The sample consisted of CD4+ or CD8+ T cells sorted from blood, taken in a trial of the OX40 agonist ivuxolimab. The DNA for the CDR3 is TGTGCCAGCAGCTTACTTTTAGCGGGAGGGGGGCATGAGCAGTTCTTC. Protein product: CASSLLLAGGGHEQFF.